Included here is one T cell receptor (beta chain) sequence, with context. This record comes from a study of control samples from healthy donors and cancer patients. Profiled with immunoSEQ multiplex PCR; TCRdb holds only in-frame clones, not every one. The repertoire includes under 150,000 clones, over 85% of them detected once, and about 2.6% sits in the top ten. Trimming shortened V by 4 bases and J by 4 bases, and 7 bases separated the two germline ends. Germline CDR1 and CDR2: SQVTM and ANQGSEA. This CDR3 is 11 amino acids long. The clonotype was recovered from a man between 25 and 39 years old in good health. Source material: blood. This chain joins TRBV29-1 and TRBJ1-2; weak D call: TRBD1 (5 bases). The CDR3 here is CSVGGGYGYTF. The CDR3 DNA reads as TGCAGCGTTGGGGGGGGCTATGGCTACACCTTC.